Shown below are 19 T cell receptor beta chains from a single sample sequenced in a study of identical twins (dated by TCRdb to 2016 to 2017). Libraries were prepared through 5' RACE. TCRdb names Illumina HiSeq 2000 as the instrument used. Using fastp at Q25 and MiXCR, TCRdb reprocessed the public reads and kept productive beta chains. Identical CDR3 protein sequences are pooled into one entry, listed with their most common genes and DNA. The sample includes some 730,000 distinct CDR3 sequences, with 15% to 20% observed a single time. The ten largest clones capture about 12% of the sample. These data are also associated with another study on T cells expressing NK-cell markers.

The sequencing input was PBMCs. Source of these receptors: a woman between 18 and 29 years old in good health.

This clonotype has only one observation. V usage is TRBV27 and J usage is TRBJ2-7; 9 bases match TRBD1. Germline lookup yields CDR1 MNHEY and CDR2 SMNVEV (reference sequence). The CDR3 has 15 residues. Trimming cost V 5 bases and J 6 bases; bases outside gene matches: 11. The DNA of the CDR3 is TGTGCCAGCAGTCGGCAAACGGGACAGGGTGGCGAGCAGTACTTC. Its translation: CASSRQTGQGGEQYF.

The chain carries TRBV3-1 and TRBJ2-7; TRBD1 might be the D (6 bases). This CDR3 comprises 15 residues. Germline CDR1 and CDR2: LGHDT and YNNKEL (reference sequence). The V and J ends lost 2 bases and 3 bases respectively, with 14 bases between them. CDR3 DNA: TGTGCCAGCAGCCAAAGCAGGGGCGGACTCTACGAGCAGTACTTC. It codes for CASSQSRGGLYEQYF.

The chain is built from TRBV7-9 and TRBJ2-3; D remains unclear. The CDR3 loop spans 11 amino acids. Trimming removed 8 bases from V and 6 bases from J, with 9 bases in between. Germline assignment: CDR1 SEHNR and CDR2 FQNEAQ (reference sequence). As DNA, the CDR3 is TGTGCCAGCGCGGTAGGCGATACGCAGTATTTT. Translated, it gives CASAVGDTQYF. Using reference TRBV7-9 and TRBJ2-3 for the parts outside the CDR3, the full variable domain is DTGVSQNPRHKITKRGQNVTFRCDPISEHNRLYWYRQTLGQGPEFLTYFQNEAQLEKSRLLSDRFSAERPKGSFSTLEIQRTEQGDSAMYLCASAVGDTQYFGPGTRLTVL.

This clonotype was found many times. The chain uses TRBV20-1 and TRBJ1-6; D possibly corresponds to TRBD1 (5 bases). CDR3 length: 14 amino acids. CDR1 and CDR2 (germline): DFQATT, SNEGSKA (reference sequence). Trimming took off 4 bases at V and 10 bases at J, with 17 bases between the two ends. The CDR3 reads CSATYPRGGSPLHF. As DNA, the CDR3 is TGCAGTGCTACGTACCCTAGGGGTGGCTCACCCCTCCACTTT.

The V call is TRBV6-1, the J call TRBJ2-7; D is undetermined. The CDR3 has 13 residues. Trimming took off 6 bases at V and 6 bases at J, with 15 bases between the two ends. Germline CDR1 is MNHNS and CDR2 is SASEGT. CDR3 in DNA: TGTGCCAGCAGCGAGGCCCAGACGGCCGAGCAGTACTTC. It specifies CASSEAQTAEQYF.

This clonotype was seen a handful of times. The chain uses TRBV12-3 or TRBV12-4 and TRBJ2-7, with 14 bases that match TRBD2. Germline trimming cut 5 bases from V and 0 bases from J; bases unmatched to any gene: 3. The CDR3 is 16 residues long. DNA for the CDR3: TGTGCCAGCAGTGGACTAGCGGGGGGTAACTCCTACGAGCAGTACTTC. Encoded protein: CASSGLAGGNSYEQYF.

This clonotype was recorded a few times. The V call is TRBV20-1, the J call TRBJ1-5; D not resolved. The CDR3 totals 15 residues. Germline V gives CDR1 DFQATT, CDR2 SNEGSKA (reference sequence). Trimming took off 6 bases at V and 4 bases at J, with 19 bases between the two ends. The CDR3 DNA is TGCAGTGCACCTACGGTGGAGACGGGGAATCAGCCCCAGCATTTT. Translating gives CSAPTVETGNQPQHF.

This rearrangement joins TRBV19 to TRBJ1-1; D ambiguous. V was clipped by 9 bases and J by 3 bases, with 20 bases between them. The germline V gene has CDR1 LNHDA and CDR2 SQIVND (reference sequence). The CDR3 has 15 residues. The CDR3 DNA reads TGTGCCAGGCCTTCCGGGGTGAGGTATGACACTGAAGCTTTCTTT. It codes for CARPSGVRYDTEAFF.

This clonotype was picked up a small number of times. The chain joins TRBV5-1 to TRBJ2-1; 13 bases map to TRBD2. This CDR3 has 18 residues. CDR1 SGHRS and CDR2 YFSETQ come from the germline V gene. V shed 4 bases and J 2 bases; nucleotides not matched to a gene: 9. CDR3 DNA: TGCGCCAGCAGCCGAAGTCTACTAGCGGGAGGGGCCTACAATGAGCAGTTCTTC. Encoded protein: CASSRSLLAGGAYNEQFF.

This clonotype turned up a few times. The chain uses TRBV6-6 and TRBJ2-4; D remains unclear. Germline values: CDR1 MNHNY, CDR2 SVGAGI (reference sequence). Trimming removed 0 bases at V and 11 bases at J, with 8 bases between. This CDR3 region has 12 residues. The CDR3 DNA is TGTGCCAGCAGTTACTCGAGTGAGGTTCAGTACTTC. Its translation is CASSYSSEVQYF.

CDR3: CASSSPGQGYYGYTF. The CDR3 DNA follows: TGTGCCAGCAGTTCCCCGGGACAGGGATATTATGGCTACACCTTC. V and J are TRBV12-3 or TRBV12-4 and TRBJ1-2; 9 bases align to TRBD1. Germline trimming cut 4 bases from V and 5 bases from J; bases unmatched to any gene: 8. CDR3 length: 15 amino acids.

This chain uses TRBV3-1 with TRBJ2-3; 8 nucleotides align to TRBD1. This CDR3 comprises 15 residues. In germline, CDR1 is LGHDT, CDR2 YNNKEL (reference sequence). Losses at the gene ends were 5 bases for V and 5 bases for J; bases not matched to a gene: 9. The CDR3 nucleotides are TGTGCCAGCAGCATCCGGACAGGGATGGGAGATACGCAGTATTTT. Encoded protein: CASSIRTGMGDTQYF.

In this sample, this clonotype turned up many times. One end of the junction fails to match germline, which may point to a read error. The chain recombines TRBV7-7 with TRBJ2-3; D ambiguous. This CDR3 contains 12 residues. Germline V gives CDR1 SSHAT, CDR2 FNYEAQ (reference sequence). The CDR3 here is CASSPTGDTQYF. The CDR3 nucleotides are TGTGCTAGCAGCCCGACCGGAGATACGCAGTATTTT.

The chain employs TRBV30 and TRBJ2-7; no clear D gene. In germline, CDR1 is GTSNPN, CDR2 SVGIG (reference sequence). The CDR3 runs to 11 residues. Deletions cut 4 bases from V and 3 bases from J, with 7 bases between. The CDR3 loop is CAWTNNYEQYF. The DNA of the CDR3 is TGTGCCTGGACCAATAACTACGAGCAGTACTTC.

V and J are TRBV29-1 and TRBJ2-1; perhaps TRBD1 as D (6 bases). V was clipped by 8 bases and J by 0 bases, with 23 bases between them. The germline V gene has CDR1 SQVTM and CDR2 ANQGSEA. The CDR3 runs 17 residues. CDR3 in amino acids: CSCSGQLAGYSYNEQFF. The CDR3, as DNA: TGCAGCTGCTCGGGACAACTCGCAGGCTACTCCTACAATGAGCAGTTCTTC.

This clonotype showed up many times. The V gene is TRBV6-4, the J gene TRBJ2-1; 12 bases fit TRBD2. CDR1 and CDR2 from the germline V gene are MRHNA and SNTAGT. This CDR3 is built from 14 residues. V gave up 3 bases and J gave up 8 bases; unmatched junction bases: 2. CDR3 amino acids: CASSDLAGGDEQFF. The DNA for the CDR3 is TGTGCCAGCAGTGATCTAGCGGGGGGGGATGAGCAGTTCTTC.

This clonotype was seen a handful of times. The chain is built from TRBV6-1 and TRBJ2-1; D perhaps matches TRBD2 (6 bases). Trimming took off 6 bases at V and 0 bases at J, with 15 bases between the two ends. Germline lookup yields CDR1 MNHNS and CDR2 SASEGT. This CDR3 is built from 16 residues. The chain's CDR3 is CASRRSRDPSYNEQFF. Written as DNA, the CDR3 is TGTGCCAGCAGGCGTTCGCGGGACCCCTCCTACAATGAGCAGTTCTTC.

J is TRBJ2-5 and V is TRBV12-3 or TRBV12-4; 10 bases fit TRBD1. The trim removed 5 bases at V and 5 bases at J, leaving 8 bases unmatched. The CDR3 sequence is 15 residues long. CDR3 sequence (DNA): TGTGCCAGCAGTCCGGGGGACAGGGGAAGGGAGACCCAGTACTTC. It is translated as CASSPGDRGRETQYF.

In this sample, this clonotype turned up a few times. The J gene is TRBJ2-1, the V gene TRBV29-1; D gene uncertain. Germline assignment: CDR1 SQVTM and CDR2 ANQGSEA. The CDR3 contains 15 residues. V lost 3 bases and J 1 base, leaving 13 bases between the germline ends. In DNA, the CDR3 is TGCAGCGTTGAGGGTGATATCTGGTCCTACAATGAGCAGTTCTTC. It translates to CSVEGDIWSYNEQFF.